This T cell receptor beta chain came from a study of T cell repertoires in ileal Crohn's disease. About this clone: As yet, its antigen is unknown.

Profiled with immunoSEQ multiplex PCR; TCRdb holds only in-frame clones, not every one. Among some 2,000 clones, roughly nine tenths were seen once, and the ten largest hold about 6.5%. General study points: Clonality above 26.8% at surgery always came with endoscopic recurrence. Clonal expansions were more frequent in active smokers than non-smokers at surgery. Mucosal expansions were suggested to be mainly CD8 T cells.

Per the germline V gene, CDR1 is KGHSH and CDR2 is LQKENI. V dropped 5 bases and J dropped 4; count of bases not matched to a gene: 3. The CDR3 consists of 14 residues. The receptor's source is an adult with Crohn's disease. Sequenced input: ileal tissue. J is TRBJ1-4 and V is TRBV18, with 8 nucleotides matching TRBD1. CDR3 DNA: TGTGCCAGCTCATGGACAGGGAGTAATGAAAAACTGTTTTTT. Translation: CASSWTGSNEKLFF.